Listed below are T cell receptor beta chains from one sample, sequenced in a study of cytomegalovirus exposure and HLA in healthy donors. Produced via immunoSEQ multiplex PCR; TCRdb's table is partial and in-frame only. The table lists about 130,000 clones, about 70% of them singletons. Sequencing input: PBMCs. The receptors come from a man aged 35-49 years in good health and CMV-seronegative. The CDR3 runs from the conserved cysteine through the conserved F or W. Each record gives: clone size, J gene, V gene, CDR3 protein. A clone size is listed for some rows: how often the clone was seen (once, few, many), or a class if it is expanded.

clone_size: -; j_call: TRBJ1-2; v_call: TRBV7-9; cdr3_aa: CASSSTGTGDGYTF
clone_size: -; j_call: TRBJ2-3; v_call: TRBV19; cdr3_aa: CASSIQGLAGHGTDTQYF
clone_size: few; j_call: TRBJ2-7; v_call: TRBV7-9; cdr3_aa: CASSSQYEQYF
clone_size: few; j_call: TRBJ2-7; v_call: TRBV6-5; cdr3_aa: CASSYSTPRDPREQYF
clone_size: once; j_call: TRBJ1-2; v_call: TRBV28; cdr3_aa: CASSLLPGQGGAYGYTF
clone_size: -; j_call: TRBJ2-1; v_call: TRBV9; cdr3_aa: CASSVETRSANEQFF
clone_size: -; j_call: TRBJ1-1; v_call: TRBV11-1; cdr3_aa: CASSPRVLMNTEAFF
clone_size: -; j_call: TRBJ2-7; v_call: TRBV6-5; cdr3_aa: CASRGLAGAYEQYF
clone_size: -; j_call: TRBJ2-5; v_call: TRBV7-2; cdr3_aa: CASSLVRLAGVGETQYF
clone_size: -; j_call: TRBJ1-1; v_call: TRBV5-1; cdr3_aa: CASSLVEMNTEAFF
clone_size: -; j_call: TRBJ2-3; v_call: TRBV30; cdr3_aa: CAWTTPGTSTDTQYF
clone_size: -; j_call: TRBJ2-5; v_call: TRBV14; cdr3_aa: CASARGGWETQYF
clone_size: -; j_call: TRBJ2-1; v_call: TRBV6-4; cdr3_aa: CASSSSSGSLYNEQFF
clone_size: -; j_call: TRBJ2-1; v_call: TRBV5-5; cdr3_aa: CASSQETSGIVNEQFF
clone_size: -; j_call: TRBJ1-1; v_call: TRBV28; cdr3_aa: CATTRQGTNTEAFF
clone_size: -; j_call: TRBJ2-3; v_call: TRBV5-1; cdr3_aa: CASSTTQTSGTDTQYF
clone_size: medium-sized; j_call: TRBJ2-7; v_call: TRBV5-6; cdr3_aa: CASSFPSPLSYEQYF
clone_size: -; j_call: TRBJ2-2; v_call: TRBV10-3; cdr3_aa: CAISGGRGSTGELFF
clone_size: once; j_call: TRBJ2-1; v_call: TRBV28; cdr3_aa: CASRYGLTNPGNEQFF
clone_size: -; j_call: TRBJ2-5; v_call: TRBV7-3; cdr3_aa: CASSPGTGERETQYF
clone_size: few; j_call: TRBJ2-7; v_call: TRBV5-6; cdr3_aa: CASSWGLANEQYF
clone_size: few; j_call: TRBJ2-2; v_call: TRBV4-3; cdr3_aa: CASSQESRSPGELFF
clone_size: few; j_call: TRBJ2-7; v_call: TRBV9; cdr3_aa: CASSPQASGIMYEQYF
clone_size: -; j_call: TRBJ2-5; v_call: TRBV28; cdr3_aa: CASSLGVAGTQETQYF
clone_size: -; j_call: TRBJ1-1; v_call: TRBV5-1; cdr3_aa: CASSFQQGMITEAFF
clone_size: -; j_call: TRBJ2-3; v_call: TRBV5-8; cdr3_aa: CASSRTSGGNTDTQYF
clone_size: -; j_call: TRBJ1-3; v_call: TRBV7-6; cdr3_aa: CASGRTGGSAGNTIYF